The subject of this entry is one TCR beta chain. Its antigen is not identified. The J segment lost 4 bases and the V segment lost 0 bases, leaving 6 bases of the junction unmatched. Looked up from germline, CDR1 is SGHRS and CDR2 is YFSETQ. This CDR3 has 16 residues. This specimen belongs to a study of cytomegalovirus exposure and HLA in healthy donors. Study-level points and caveats: Among the most significant clusters, several appeared linked to common viral pathogens in a later analysis. Clonal expansion was found to be greater in HLA-associated TCR beta chains than in equally common others in a later analysis.

The study ran its PCR with 60 Vbeta and 13 Jbeta primers. Using immunoSEQ multiplex PCR, the repertoire was profiled, and TCRdb retains in-frame clones only, with some absent. Counted here are 150,000 to 200,000 clones, 68% occurring once; the ten biggest clones make up over 1.2%. Everyone who donated was a healthy bone marrow donor. Despite likely unrecorded immune exposures, the donors were nominally healthy at the time of sampling. The TCR originated in a man aged 45-65 years in good health and CMV-seronegative. This chain connects TRBV5-1 to TRBJ1-2; TRBD1 matches 10 bases. Sequencing was performed on PBMCs. CDR3 sequence: CASSLGDRGMIYGYTF. The DNA of the CDR3 is TGCGCCAGCAGCTTGGGGGACAGGGGAATGATCTATGGCTACACCTTC.